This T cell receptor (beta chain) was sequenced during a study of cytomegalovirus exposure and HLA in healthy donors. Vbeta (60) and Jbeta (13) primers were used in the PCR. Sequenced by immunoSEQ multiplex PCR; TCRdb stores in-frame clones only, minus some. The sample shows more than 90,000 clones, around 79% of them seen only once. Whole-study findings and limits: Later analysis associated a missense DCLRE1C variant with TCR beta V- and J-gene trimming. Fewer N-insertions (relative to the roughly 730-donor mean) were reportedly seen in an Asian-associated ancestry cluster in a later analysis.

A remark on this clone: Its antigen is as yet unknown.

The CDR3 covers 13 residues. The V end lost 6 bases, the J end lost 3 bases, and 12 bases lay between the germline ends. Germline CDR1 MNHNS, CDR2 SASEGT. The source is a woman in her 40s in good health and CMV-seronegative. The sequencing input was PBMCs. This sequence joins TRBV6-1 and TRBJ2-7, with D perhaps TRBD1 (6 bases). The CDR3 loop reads CASSRGGYYEQYF. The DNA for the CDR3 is TGTGCCAGCAGCAGGGGCGGCTACTACGAGCAGTACTTC.